Listed below are T cell receptor beta chains from one sample, sequenced in a study of lung T cells in sarcoidosis with Löfgren's syndrome. TCRdb reanalysed the reads using MiXCR and keeps one entry per CDR3 protein. The top ten hold 10% to 15% of the sample, which has about 2,900 distinct CDR3 sequences, roughly 27% seen once. Sequenced sample: CD4+ T cells from bronchoalveolar lavage. All receptors derive from a human donor with sarcoidosis (Löfgren's syndrome or another form), or a control subject (not recorded which). CDR3s include the opening cysteine and the closing phenylalanine or tryptophan. A D gene is named only where the DNA matches it firmly. Clone size is given for some rows only: seen once, a few or many times, or a class if the clone is expanded.

cdr3_nt cdr3_aa clone_size j_call d_call v_call cdr3_length
TGTGCCAGTAGTTCCCCGGCTCGCGCGGGGAGTACAGATACGCAGTATTTT CASSSPARAGSTDTQYF medium-sized TRBJ2-3 - TRBV19 17
TGCAGTGCTAGAGATGTGACGACCACAGATACGCAGTATTTT CSARDVTTTDTQYF medium-sized TRBJ2-3 - TRBV20-1 14
TGTGCCGGCAGTTACTCACGGGTGTATAATGAGCAGTTCTTC CAGSYSRVYNEQFF - TRBJ2-1 - TRBV6-2/TRBV6-3 14
TGTGCCAGCAGCCTAATCGGCCCACCACAAGAGACCCAGTACTTC CASSLIGPPQETQYF medium-sized TRBJ2-5 - TRBV7-6 15
TGCGCCAGCAGCTTGATCCAGGGGGGCGAGCAGTACTTC CASSLIQGGEQYF many TRBJ2-7 - TRBV5-1 13
TGTGCCAGCAGCTCCGATGGTTCTGGAAACACCATATATTTT CASSSDGSGNTIYF many TRBJ1-3 - TRBV7-9 14
TGTGCCAGCAGCTCCAGCACAGATACGCAGTATTTT CASSSSTDTQYF many TRBJ2-3 - TRBV5-4 12
TGTGCCATCAGTGACGATGGGATTGAAAAACTGTTTTTT CAISDDGIEKLFF many TRBJ1-4 - TRBV10-3 13
TGTGCCAGTAGCGGCTCGTTAGAGCAGCCCCAGCATTTT CASSGSLEQPQHF medium-sized TRBJ1-5 - TRBV19 13
TGCGCCAGCAGCCCGCAGATAGGTGGGTACGAGCAGCACTTC CASSPQIGGYEQHF - TRBJ2-7 - TRBV5-1 14
TGCAGTGCTAGACCCGGGACTAGCGTCAAGTACGAGCAGTACTTC CSARPGTSVKYEQYF medium-sized TRBJ2-7 TRBD2 TRBV20-1 15
TGTGCCAGCTCACCACCGTGGCAAGAGACCCAGTACTTC CASSPPWQETQYF - TRBJ2-5 - TRBV18 13
TGTGCCAGCAGGGGAGGGAACACTGAAGCTTTCTTT CASRGGNTEAFF hyperexpanded TRBJ1-1 - TRBV6-1 12